The 5 T cell receptor beta chains below come from one sample, sequenced in a study of T cells in Graves' hyperthyroidism and ophthalmopathy. Template material for amplifying TCR beta CDR3 regions consisted of RNA transcripts. First-round RT-PCR targeting the TCR CDR3 was performed with the HTBI primer set. MiXCR, applied by TCRdb to the multiplex PCR reads, yields one record per CDR3 protein. This sample yields hundreds of thousands of distinct CDR3 sequences, of which 13% are seen a single time; over 8.5% belongs to the top ten. Input material: blood. Every receptor here comes from a woman aged 18-35 years with Graves' hyperthyroidism.

This clonotype was observed at least ten times. This chain connects TRBV20-1 to TRBJ2-1; 7 positions match TRBD2. The J segment lost 4 bases and the V segment lost 0 bases, leaving 12 bases of the junction unmatched. The CDR3 runs to 17 residues. Per the germline V gene, CDR1 is DFQATT and CDR2 is SNEGSKA (reference sequence). CDR3 DNA sequence: TGCAGTGCTAGAGACACGGAGCGGGGTGTTTTTTACAATGAGCAGTTCTTC. It is translated as CSARDTERGVFYNEQFF.

This clonotype was recorded at least ten times. The chain links TRBV2 to TRBJ1-1, with D possibly TRBD1 on 6 matching bases. V lost 6 bases to trimming and J lost 4 bases, with 15 bases between them. CDR1 and CDR2 from the germline V gene are SNHLY and FYNNEI. The CDR3 sequence is 14 residues long. CDR3 DNA: TGTGCCAGCAGGGAGGGGGGGCCCGTCACTGAAGCTTTCTTT. Its protein product is CASREGGPVTEAFF. Combining the CDR3 with reference TRBV2 and TRBJ1-1 gives the whole variable domain EPEVTQTPSHQVTQMGQEVILRCVPISNHLYFYWYRQILGQKVEFLVSFYNNEISEKSEIFDDQFSVERPDGSNFTLKIRSTKLEDSAMYFCASREGGPVTEAFFGQGTRLTVV.

Only a few counts were recorded for this clonotype. The rearrangement links TRBV9 to TRBJ1-4, with TRBD1 matching 7 bases. Trimming removed 0 bases from V and 0 bases from J; junction bases left unmatched: 11. The CDR3 length is 19 residues. CDR1 and CDR2 (germline): SGDLS, YYNGEE. Here the CDR3 reads CASSVEGDRVDSTNEKLFF. The CDR3, as DNA: TGTGCCAGCAGCGTAGAAGGCGACAGGGTAGATTCAACTAATGAAAAACTGTTTTTT.

This clonotype was counted a few times. A much larger clone differs from this one at a single base, so this may be a read error. The J gene is TRBJ1-1, the V gene TRBV30; TRBD1 is a possible D gene (5 bases). CDR3 size: 12 residues. The V end was cut by 5 bases, the J end by 1 base, with 8 bases between. Per germline, CDR1 GTSNPN and CDR2 SVGIG (reference sequence). The chain's CDR3 is CAWAGGNTEAFF. DNA for the CDR3: TGTGCCTGGGCCGGGGGGAACACTGAAGCTTTCTTT.

This clonotype has a count of ten or more. The CDR3 loop reads CASSLRTDYEQYF. CDR3 DNA: TGCGCCAGCAGCCTCAGGACTGATTACGAGCAGTACTTC. The chain combines TRBV5-1 with TRBJ2-7; tentative D call: TRBD2 (5 bases). Trimming removed 4 bases at V and 4 bases at J, with 12 bases between. The length of the CDR3 is 13 residues. Germline V gene data show CDR1 as SGHRS and CDR2 as YFSETQ.